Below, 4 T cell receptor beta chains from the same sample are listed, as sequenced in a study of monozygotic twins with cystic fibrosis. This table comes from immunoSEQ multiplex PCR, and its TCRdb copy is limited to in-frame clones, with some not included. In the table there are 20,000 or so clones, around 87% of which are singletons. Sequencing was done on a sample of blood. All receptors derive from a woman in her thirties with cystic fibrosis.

In nucleotides, the CDR3 is TGTGCCAGCAGCTTACAGGGGGCGCGCGAAAAACTGTTTTTT. Translated: CASSLQGAREKLFF. The chain uses TRBV7-2 and TRBJ1-4, with 8 positions matching TRBD1. The CDR3 runs to 14 residues. Germline CDR1 SGHTA, CDR2 FQGNSA. Unmatched junction bases numbered 4, after V lost 2 bases and J lost 8 bases.

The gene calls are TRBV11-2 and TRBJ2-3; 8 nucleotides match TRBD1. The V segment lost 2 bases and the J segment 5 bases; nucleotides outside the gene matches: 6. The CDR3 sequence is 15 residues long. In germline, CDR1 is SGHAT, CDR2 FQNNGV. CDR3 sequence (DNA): TGTGCCAGCAGCTTATCTCCAGGGGGCGGAGATACGCAGTATTTT. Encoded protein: CASSLSPGGGDTQYF.

The CDR3 sequence is CASSRNRVDTEAFF. DNA for the CDR3: TGCGCCAGCAGCCGCAACAGGGTGGACACTGAAGCTTTCTTT. The chain links TRBV4-1 to TRBJ1-1; D is perhaps TRBD1 (6 bases). Deletions cut 4 bases from V and 3 bases from J, with 12 bases between. Germline CDR1 and CDR2: MGHRA and YSYEKL. This CDR3 is built from 14 residues.

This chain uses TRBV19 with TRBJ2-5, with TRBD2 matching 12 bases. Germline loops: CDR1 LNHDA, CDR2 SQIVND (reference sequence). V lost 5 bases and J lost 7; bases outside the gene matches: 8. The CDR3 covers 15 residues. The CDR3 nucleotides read TGTGCCAGTAGTCCCCCGGCTAGCGGGGGGGGGACCCAGTACTTC. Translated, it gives CASSPPASGGGTQYF.